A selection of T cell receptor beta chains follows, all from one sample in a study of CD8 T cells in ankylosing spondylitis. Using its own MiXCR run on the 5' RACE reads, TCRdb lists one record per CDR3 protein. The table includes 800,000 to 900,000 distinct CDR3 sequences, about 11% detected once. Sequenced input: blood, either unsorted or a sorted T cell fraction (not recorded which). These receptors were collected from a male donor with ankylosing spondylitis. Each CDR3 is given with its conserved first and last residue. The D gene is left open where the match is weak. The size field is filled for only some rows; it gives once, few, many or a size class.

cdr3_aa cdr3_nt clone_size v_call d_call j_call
CASSVKRETQYF TGTGCCAGCAGTGTCAAGCGGGAGACCCAGTACTTC many TRBV6-1 . TRBJ2-5
CASSPLSGTGYGELFF TGTGCCAGCTCACCACTATCAGGAACCGGCTACGGGGAGCTGTTTTTT . TRBV18 . TRBJ2-2
CASSHPMDRGTQYF TGCGCCAGCAGCCATCCCATGGACAGGGGGACGCAGTATTTT few TRBV4-3 TRBD1 TRBJ2-3
CSARSGRAGELFF TGCAGTGCTAGGTCCGGGAGGGCCGGGGAGCTGTTTTTT . TRBV20-1 TRBD2 TRBJ2-2
CASSQDRGLGNTIYF TGTGCCAGCAGCCAAGATCGAGGCCTTGGAAACACCATATATTTT many TRBV4-2 . TRBJ1-3
CASSLQGGNTEAFF TGTGCCAGCAGCTTACAGGGAGGGAACACTGAAGCTTTCTTT many TRBV5-1 . TRBJ1-1
CSASAHAEDGYTF TGCAGTGCTAGTGCGCACGCTGAGGATGGCTACACCTTC few TRBV20-1 . TRBJ1-2
CSVGDFTDTQYF TGCAGCGTTGGGGACTTCACAGATACGCAGTATTTT . TRBV29-1 . TRBJ2-3
CASRRQGDGYGYTF TGTGCCAGCCGCAGACAGGGGGACGGGTATGGCTACACCTTC . TRBV6-1 TRBD1 TRBJ1-2
CSAKGGRNTEAFF TGCAGTGCTAAAGGGGGCCGGAACACTGAAGCTTTCTTT few TRBV20-1 TRBD1 TRBJ1-1
CASSFNLLSEETQYF TGTGCCAGCAGCTTCAACCTCCTTTCAGAAGAGACCCAGTACTTC few TRBV11-2 . TRBJ2-5
CASSTGTSAATDTQYF TGTGCCAGCAGCACCGGGACTAGCGCCGCCACAGATACGCAGTATTTT . TRBV4-1 TRBD2 TRBJ2-3
CASRVARRPSTDTQYF TGTGCCAGCAGGGTGGCCCGGAGACCTAGCACAGATACGCAGTATTTT . TRBV28 . TRBJ2-3
CASSLGSLTDTQYF TGTGCCAGCAGTTTGGGCAGCCTCACAGATACGCAGTATTTT many TRBV12-3/TRBV12-4 . TRBJ2-3
CASSRGDSGYTF TGTGCCAGCAGCAGGGGAGATTCGGGCTACACCTTC . TRBV7-9 . TRBJ1-2
CAVSEAIYGYTF TGTGCCGTCAGTGAGGCGATCTATGGCTACACCTTC once TRBV10-3 . TRBJ1-2
CSAPPGGLSYNEQFF TGCAGTGCCCCACCGGGGGGCCTTTCCTACAATGAGCAGTTCTTC few TRBV20-1 . TRBJ2-1
CASKGRQEKLFF TGTGCCAGCAAGGGGAGACAGGAAAAACTGTTTTTT . TRBV12-3/TRBV12-4 . TRBJ1-4
CASSRGRMAYNEQFF TGTGCCAGCAGTAGGGGACGGATGGCCTACAATGAGCAGTTCTTC few TRBV6-1 . TRBJ2-1
CSAEWGSEAFF TGCAGTGCTGAGTGGGGGAGTGAAGCTTTCTTT . TRBV20-1 . TRBJ1-1
CSARDLRTEAFF TGCAGTGCTAGAGATCTTAGGACTGAAGCTTTCTTT many TRBV20-1 . TRBJ1-1
CASSLVGGRGNYEQYF TGCGCCAGCAGCTTGGTCGGTGGCAGGGGAAATTACGAGCAGTACTTC . TRBV5-1 . TRBJ2-7
CASSFQGQGGTQYF TGTGCCAGCAGCTTCCAAGGACAAGGGGGGACCCAGTACTTC . TRBV5-4 . TRBJ2-5
CASSLGVPSMLETQYF TGTGCCAGCAGCTTAGGGGTTCCTAGTATGTTGGAGACCCAGTACTTC few TRBV7-2 . TRBJ2-5
CASNQDIGDYGYTF TGCGCCAGCAACCAAGATATAGGGGACTATGGCTACACCTTC many TRBV5-1 . TRBJ1-2
CSARTAQAGGYTF TGCAGTGCTAGGACAGCACAGGCGGGTGGCTACACCTTC . TRBV20-1 . TRBJ1-2
CASRDYRERNEQFF TGCGCCAGCCGGGACTATCGGGAGCGTAATGAGCAGTTCTTC many TRBV4-1 TRBD2 TRBJ2-1
CATLRGGENEQYF TGTGCCACCCTAAGGGGGGGCGAGAACGAGCAGTACTTC . TRBV28 . TRBJ2-7
CASNLRGGGVTEAFF TGTGCCAGCAACTTACGTGGGGGGGGGGTCACTGAAGCTTTCTTT . TRBV6-1 . TRBJ1-1
CSAPRTVNTEAFF TGCAGTGCTCCACGGACAGTGAACACTGAAGCTTTCTTT few TRBV20-1 . TRBJ1-1
CASSLERAGEQFF TGTGCCAGCAGCTTGGAGAGAGCGGGTGAGCAGTTCTTC . TRBV11-2 . TRBJ2-1
CASSFHQGLARWAF TGTGCCAGCAGTTTCCATCAGGGACTAGCGAGATGGGCCTTC . TRBV28 TRBD2 TRBJ2-1
CSARDMGRSDTQYF TGCAGTGCTAGAGATATGGGAAGGTCAGATACGCAGTATTTT . TRBV20-1 . TRBJ2-3
CASSLRQGVGNEQFF TGTGCCAGCAGCTTACGGCAGGGTGTAGGCAATGAGCAGTTCTTC few TRBV7-9 . TRBJ2-1
CSVGSLADTQYF TGCAGCGTCGGGAGTTTGGCAGATACGCAGTATTTT many TRBV29-1 . TRBJ2-3
CASSRDSGVFEQYF TGTGCCAGCAGCCGGGACAGCGGTGTGTTCGAGCAGTACTTC . TRBV7-9 TRBD1 TRBJ2-7
CASSLRSGGTGELFF TGCGCCAGCAGCTTGAGAAGCGGGGGGACCGGGGAGCTGTTTTTT . TRBV5-1 TRBD2 TRBJ2-2
CSPEENGKLFF TGCAGTCCAGAGGAGAACGGAAAACTGTTTTTT many TRBV20-1 . TRBJ1-4
CASSRDGTSSGNTIYF TGTGCCAGCAGTCGAGACGGGACCAGCTCTGGAAACACCATATATTTT many TRBV6-1 . TRBJ1-3
CSASGGDSYEQYF TGCAGTGCTAGTGGCGGGGACTCCTACGAGCAGTACTTC . TRBV20-1 . TRBJ2-7